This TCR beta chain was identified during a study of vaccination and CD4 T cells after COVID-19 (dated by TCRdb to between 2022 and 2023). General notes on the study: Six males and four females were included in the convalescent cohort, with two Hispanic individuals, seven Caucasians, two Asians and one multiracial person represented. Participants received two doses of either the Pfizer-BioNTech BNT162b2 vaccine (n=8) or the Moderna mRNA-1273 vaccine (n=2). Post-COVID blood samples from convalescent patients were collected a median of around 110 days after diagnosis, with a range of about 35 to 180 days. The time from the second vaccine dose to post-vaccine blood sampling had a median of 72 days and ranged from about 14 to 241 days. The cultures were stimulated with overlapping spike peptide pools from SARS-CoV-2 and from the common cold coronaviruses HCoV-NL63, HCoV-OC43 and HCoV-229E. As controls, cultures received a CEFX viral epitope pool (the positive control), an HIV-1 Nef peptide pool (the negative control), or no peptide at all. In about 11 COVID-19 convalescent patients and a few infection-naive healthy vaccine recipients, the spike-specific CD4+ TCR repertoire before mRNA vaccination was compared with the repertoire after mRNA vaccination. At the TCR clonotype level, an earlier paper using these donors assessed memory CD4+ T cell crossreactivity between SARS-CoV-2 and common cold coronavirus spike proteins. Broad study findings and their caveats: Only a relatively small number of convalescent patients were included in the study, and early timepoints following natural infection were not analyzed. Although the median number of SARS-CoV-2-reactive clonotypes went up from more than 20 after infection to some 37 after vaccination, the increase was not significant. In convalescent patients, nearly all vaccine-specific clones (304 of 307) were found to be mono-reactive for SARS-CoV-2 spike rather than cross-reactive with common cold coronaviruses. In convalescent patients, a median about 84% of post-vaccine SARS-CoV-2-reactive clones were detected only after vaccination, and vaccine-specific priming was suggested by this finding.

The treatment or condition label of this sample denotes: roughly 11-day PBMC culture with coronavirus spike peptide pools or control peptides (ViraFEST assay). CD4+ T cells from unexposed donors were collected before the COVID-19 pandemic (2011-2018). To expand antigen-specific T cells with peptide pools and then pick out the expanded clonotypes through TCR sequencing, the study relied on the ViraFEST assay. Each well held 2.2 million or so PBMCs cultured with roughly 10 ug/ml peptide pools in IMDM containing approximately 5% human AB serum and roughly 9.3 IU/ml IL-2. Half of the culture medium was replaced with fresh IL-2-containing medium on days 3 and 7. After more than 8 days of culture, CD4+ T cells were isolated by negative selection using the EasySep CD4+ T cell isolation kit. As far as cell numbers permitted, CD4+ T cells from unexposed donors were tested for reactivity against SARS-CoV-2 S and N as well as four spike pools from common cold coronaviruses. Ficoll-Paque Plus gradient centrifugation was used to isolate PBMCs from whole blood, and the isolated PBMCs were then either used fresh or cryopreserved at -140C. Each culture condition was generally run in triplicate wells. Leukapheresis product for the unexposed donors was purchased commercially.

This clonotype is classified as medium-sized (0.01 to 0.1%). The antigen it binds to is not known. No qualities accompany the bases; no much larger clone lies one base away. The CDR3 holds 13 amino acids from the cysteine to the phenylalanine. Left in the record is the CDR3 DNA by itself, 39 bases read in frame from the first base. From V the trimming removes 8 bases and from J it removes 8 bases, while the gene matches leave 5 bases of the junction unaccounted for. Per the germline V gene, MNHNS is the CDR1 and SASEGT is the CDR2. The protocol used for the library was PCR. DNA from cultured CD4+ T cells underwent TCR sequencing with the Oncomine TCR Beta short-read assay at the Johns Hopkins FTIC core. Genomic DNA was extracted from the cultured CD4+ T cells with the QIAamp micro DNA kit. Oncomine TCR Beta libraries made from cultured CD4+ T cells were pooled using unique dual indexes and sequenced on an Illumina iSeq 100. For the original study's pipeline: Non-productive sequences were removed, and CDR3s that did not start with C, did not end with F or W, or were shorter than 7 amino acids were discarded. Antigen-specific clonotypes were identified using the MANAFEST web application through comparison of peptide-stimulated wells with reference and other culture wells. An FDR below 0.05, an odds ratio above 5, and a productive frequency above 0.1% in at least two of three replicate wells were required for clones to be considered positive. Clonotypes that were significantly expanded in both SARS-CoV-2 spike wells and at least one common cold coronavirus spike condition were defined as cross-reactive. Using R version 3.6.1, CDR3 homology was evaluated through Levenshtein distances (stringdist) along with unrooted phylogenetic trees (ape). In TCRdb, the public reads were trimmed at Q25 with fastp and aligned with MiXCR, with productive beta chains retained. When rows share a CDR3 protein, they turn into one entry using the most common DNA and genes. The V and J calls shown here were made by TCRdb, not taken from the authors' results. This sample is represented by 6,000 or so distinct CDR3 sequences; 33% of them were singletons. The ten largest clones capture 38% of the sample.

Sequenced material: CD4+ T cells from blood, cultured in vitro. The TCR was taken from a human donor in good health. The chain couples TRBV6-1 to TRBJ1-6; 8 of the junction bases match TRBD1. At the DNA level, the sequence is TGTGCCAGCCAAAGGGACAGGCATTCACCCCTCCACTTT. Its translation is CASQRDRHSPLHF.